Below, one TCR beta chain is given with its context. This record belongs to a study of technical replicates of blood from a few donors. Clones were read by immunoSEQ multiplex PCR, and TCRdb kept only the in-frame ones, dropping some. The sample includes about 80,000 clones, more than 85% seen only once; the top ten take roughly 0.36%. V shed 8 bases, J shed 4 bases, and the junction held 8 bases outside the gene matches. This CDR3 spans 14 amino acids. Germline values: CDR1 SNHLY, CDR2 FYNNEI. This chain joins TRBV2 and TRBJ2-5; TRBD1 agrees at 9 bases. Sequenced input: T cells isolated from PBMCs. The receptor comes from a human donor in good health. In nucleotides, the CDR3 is TGTGCCAGCGCCGCCGGACAGGGGCGAGAGACCCAGTACTTC. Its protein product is CASAAGQGRETQYF.